This T cell receptor beta chain derives from a study of blood T cell repertoires in COVID-19. The V and J ends lost 2 bases and 5 bases, in that order; junction bases with no gene match: 3. The germline CDR1 and CDR2 sequences are LGHNA and YSLEER. CDR3 size: 15 residues. Produced via immunoSEQ multiplex PCR; TCRdb's table is partial and in-frame only. The sample records about 180,000 clones, about 88% being singletons. Material for sequencing was PBMCs or T cells enriched from blood (not recorded which). This TCR was sampled from a young woman who had recovered from COVID-19. This sequence joins TRBV4-3 and TRBJ2-1, with 10 bases matching TRBD2. The CDR3 protein is CASSQLAGADNEQFF. The CDR3 coding sequence is TGCGCCAGCAGCCAACTAGCGGGGGCCGACAATGAGCAGTTCTTC.